The 2 T cell receptor beta chains presented below share a single source sample, sequenced in a study of shared clonotypes between healthy human individuals. The method was immunoSEQ multiplex PCR; TCRdb's version includes in-frame clones alone and lacks a portion of them. The sample has under 600,000 clones; 97% are singletons. Input material: naive CD4+ T cells sorted from blood. Stated subset: CD45RA+ positively selected. The receptors shown here come from a woman in her 30s in good health.

This clone was seen only once. This chain links TRBV9 with TRBJ2-2; 8 positions agree with TRBD2. From germline, CDR1 is SGDLS and CDR2 YYNGEE. Losses at the gene ends were 3 bases for V and 0 bases for J; bases not matched to a gene: 4. CDR3 length: 16 amino acids. CDR3 DNA: TGTGCCAGCAGCGGGCCACTAGCGGCGAACACCGGGGAGCTGTTTTTT. As protein: CASSGPLAANTGELFF.

The V and J genes are TRBV5-4 and TRBJ2-3; 9 nucleotides match TRBD1. CDR1 and CDR2 (germline): SGHNT, YYREEE (reference sequence). This CDR3 region has 15 residues. The V segment lost 7 bases and the J segment 3 bases; nucleotides outside the gene matches: 9. The CDR3 DNA reads as TGTGCCAGCCGCACCCGGGACAGGGCGACAGATACGCAGTATTTT. Protein product: CASRTRDRATDTQYF. Looking up the rest from reference TRBV5-4 and TRBJ2-3 gives the full variable domain: ETGVTQSPTHLIKTRGQQVTLRCSSQSGHNTVSWYQQALGQGPQFIFQYYREEENGRGNFPPRFSGLQFPNYSSELNVNALELDDSALYLCASRTRDRATDTQYFGPGTRLTVL.